A selection of T cell receptor beta chains follows, all from one sample in a study of T cell responses to AZD1222 COVID-19 vaccine. Libraries were prepared by immunoSEQ multiplex PCR; TCRdb keeps only in-frame clonotypes and omits some of them. The sample holds more than 45,000 clones, roughly 83% seen once. The source material was peripheral blood, sampled on day 0 of AZD1222 vaccination. The source is an adult in good health. Each CDR3 is given with its conserved first and last residue. Each record gives: J gene, D gene, clone size, V gene, CDR3 DNA, CDR3 protein. D genes are given only for firm matches. For some rows the clone size is stated as once, few or many, or as a class when expanded; others skip it.

>TRBJ2-7|TRBD2|.|TRBV19
TGTGCCAGTAGCATTAGCGGGAGTAACGAGCAGTACTTC
CASSISGSNEQYF
>TRBJ2-1|TRBD1|.|TRBV5-1
TGCGCCAGCAGCTTGGAACAGGGGAAAAATGAGCAGTTCTTC
CASSLEQGKNEQFF
>TRBJ1-5|.|.|TRBV6-5
TGTGCCAGCAGCTTGGTCCGCAATCAGCCCCAGCATTTT
CASSLVRNQPQHF
>TRBJ2-7|.|.|TRBV5-1
TGCGCCAGCAGCTTGGACTCAACAAGCTCCTACGAGCAGTACTTC
CASSLDSTSSYEQYF
>TRBJ2-1|TRBD2|.|TRBV5-4
TGTGCCAGCAGCTTGGGCCTAGCGGGAGCCTACAATGAGCAGTTCTTC
CASSLGLAGAYNEQFF
>TRBJ2-2|.|once|TRBV5-1
TGCGCCAGCAGCTTGGCGACACTAAGGAACACCGGGGAGCTGTTTTTT
CASSLATLRNTGELFF
>TRBJ1-3|.|once|TRBV5-5
TGTGCCAGCAGCCAAGACAGAACCTCTGGAAACACCATATATTTT
CASSQDRTSGNTIYF
>TRBJ2-2|TRBD1|.|TRBV5-1
TGCGCCAGCAGCTTCACAGGGGACGGCGGGGAGCTGTTTTTT
CASSFTGDGGELFF
>TRBJ1-5|TRBD1|few|TRBV3-1/TRBV3-2
TGTGCCAGCAGCAGGGGACAGGGCGATCAGCCCCAGCATTTT
CASSRGQGDQPQHF
>TRBJ2-1|TRBD2|.|TRBV5-1
TGCGCCAGCAGCTTGGTTAGCGGGAGCCACAATGAGCAGTTCTTC
CASSLVSGSHNEQFF
>TRBJ1-5|TRBD1|.|TRBV7-2
TGTGCCAGCAGCTTAACTGGGACAGGGGCAAATCAGCCCCAGCATTTT
CASSLTGTGANQPQHF
>TRBJ2-4|TRBD1|.|TRBV6-5
TGTGCCAGCAGTTCCACCGACAGGGGTAGAAACATTCAGTACTTC
CASSSTDRGRNIQYF
>TRBJ1-5|.|.|TRBV18
TGTGCCAGCTCGAGGGTAGGGGGCAATCAGCCCCAGCATTTT
CASSRVGGNQPQHF
>TRBJ2-3|TRBD2|.|TRBV7-8
TGTGCCAGCAGCATCTTAGCGGGAGATAATGCAGATACGCAGTATTTT
CASSILAGDNADTQYF
>TRBJ1-2|.|few|TRBV27
TGTGCCAGCACCCCTGGCTGGGGATCAGTCTATGGCTACACCTTC
CASTPGWGSVYGYTF
>TRBJ1-1|.|.|TRBV7-8
TGTGCCAGCAGCTTAGGCGTAACGAACACTGAAGCTTTCTTT
CASSLGVTNTEAFF
>TRBJ2-7|.|.|TRBV6-5
.
CASSSSGANEQYF
>TRBJ1-2|TRBD1|.|TRBV5-1
TGCGCCAGCAGCCCTCGACAGGGAACTAACTATGGCTACACCTTC
CASSPRQGTNYGYTF
>TRBJ2-3|TRBD2|.|TRBV2
TGTGCCAGCAGTCCACGGGAACTAGCGGGAGGAGCGCAGTATTTT
CASSPRELAGGAQYF
>TRBJ2-7|TRBD2|.|TRBV11-2
TGTGCCAGCAGCCAAACTAGCGGGAGTTTCTACGAGCAGTACTTC
CASSQTSGSFYEQYF
>TRBJ2-5|.|.|TRBV19
TGTGCCAGTAGTGGGGTTTTTGGGGAGACCCAGTACTTC
CASSGVFGETQYF
>TRBJ2-5|.|.|TRBV18
TGTGCCAGCTCACCAGGTTTTGGTAAAGAGACCCAGTACTTC
CASSPGFGKETQYF
>TRBJ1-5|.|.|TRBV19
TGTGCCAGTAATCGGGGGGCAGCTAGCAATCAGCCCCAGCATTTT
CASNRGAASNQPQHF
>TRBJ1-6|TRBD1|.|TRBV29-1
TGCAGCGTTGGGGACAGTCGGAATTCACCCCTCCACTTT
CSVGDSRNSPLHF
>TRBJ2-6|.|.|TRBV28
TGTGCCAGCAGGGTACAGGGAAACTCTGGGGCCAACGTCCTGACTTTC
CASRVQGNSGANVLTF
>TRBJ1-1|.|.|TRBV14
TGTGCCAGCAGCCAAGACCTGAACACTGAAGCTTTCTTT
CASSQDLNTEAFF
>TRBJ2-4|.|few|TRBV14
TGTGCCAGCAGCCAAGATTTTCTCGGGGTAGGGGACCGGACCCTAGCCAAAAACATTCAGTACTTC
CASSQDFLGVGDRTLAKNIQYF
>TRBJ1-2|TRBD1|few|TRBV7-8
TGTGCCAGCAGCCAGGGGGGCTGGTACCGGGACAGGGAAGGCTACACCTTC
CASSQGGWYRDREGYTF
>TRBJ1-5|.|few|TRBV15
TGTGCCACCAGCAGAATCGGGCTTTTTAATCAGCCCCAGCATTTT
CATSRIGLFNQPQHF
>TRBJ2-1|.|.|TRBV18
TGTGCCAGCTCACCAGGCGGGACAAGGTCCGATGAGCAGTTCTTC
CASSPGGTRSDEQFF
>TRBJ2-7|TRBD2|.|TRBV5-6
TGTGCCAGCAGCTTGGACTCCGGGACTAGCCTCTTCGAGCAGTACTTC
CASSLDSGTSLFEQYF
>TRBJ1-2|TRBD1|.|TRBV11-2
TGTGCCAGCAGGTCACCACGGGACCGGGACAGGGGAGGCTACACCTTC
CASRSPRDRDRGGYTF
>TRBJ2-5|.|.|TRBV6-5
TGTGCCAGCAGACCGAGCGGACTGGCTCAAGAGACCCAGTACTTC
CASRPSGLAQETQYF
>TRBJ2-5|TRBD2|.|TRBV7-2
TGTGCCAGCAGCAACGGACTAGCGGCACAAGAGACCCAGTACTTC
CASSNGLAAQETQYF
>TRBJ2-3|.|.|TRBV28
TGTGCCAGCAGTTCGGGAGACACGCAGTATTTT
CASSSGDTQYF
>TRBJ2-5|.|.|TRBV4-3
TGCGCCAGCAGCCAAGTTGCAGGTATGAAGACCCAGTACTTC
CASSQVAGMKTQYF
>TRBJ1-4|.|.|TRBV7-2
TGTGCCAGCAGCTCCAGGACTGCCGATAATGAAAAACTGTTTTTT
CASSSRTADNEKLFF
>TRBJ2-7|.|.|TRBV18
TGTGCCAGCTCACCAGGTGAAGGCCAAGGCGGTTCCTACGAGCAGTACTTC
CASSPGEGQGGSYEQYF
>TRBJ2-7|TRBD2|.|TRBV6-6
TGTGCCAGCAGCATAGCGGGAGGAGCCCACGAGCAGTACTTC
CASSIAGGAHEQYF
>TRBJ1-5|TRBD1|.|TRBV7-8
TGTGCCAGCAGCTTAGTTCTCTCGACAGGGGATAGCAATCAGCCCCAGCATTTT
CASSLVLSTGDSNQPQHF
>TRBJ2-1|TRBD2|.|TRBV15
TGTGCCACCAGCACAGGGACTAGCGGGAGTAGCGATGAGCAGTTCTTC
CATSTGTSGSSDEQFF
>TRBJ2-2|.|.|TRBV4-2
TGTGCCAGCAGCCAACTCGTACGAACTCACCTCACCGGGGAGCTGTTTTTT
CASSQLVRTHLTGELFF
>TRBJ2-2|.|.|TRBV11-3
TGTGCCAGCAGCTCGGGAAGGGTCACCGGGGAGCTGTTTTTT
CASSSGRVTGELFF
>TRBJ2-5|TRBD2|.|TRBV6-5
TGTGCCAGCAGCCTTCTAGCGGGGGGAGAGACCCAGTACTTC
CASSLLAGGETQYF
>TRBJ1-5|.|.|TRBV4-1
TGCGCCAGCAGCTCTCGGGAGAAGACTAGCAATCAGCCCCAGCATTTT
CASSSREKTSNQPQHF
>TRBJ2-7|.|.|TRBV9
TGTGCCAGCAGCGTAGACTCCAGTTACGAGCAGTACTTC
CASSVDSSYEQYF
>TRBJ2-7|TRBD1|.|TRBV6-5
TGTGCCAGCAGTTACTCGGGGACAGGTAACGACGAGCAGTACTTC
CASSYSGTGNDEQYF
>TRBJ2-3|TRBD2|.|TRBV11-2
TGTGCCAGCAGCTACACTAGCGGGGGGGGCACAGATACGCAGTATTTT
CASSYTSGGGTDTQYF
>TRBJ1-6|.|.|TRBV6-5
TGTGCCAGCAGTTACGCCCATACCCCCATCCTCCACTTT
CASSYAHTPILHF
>TRBJ2-7|.|.|TRBV5-1
TGCGCCAGCAGCTTAGCGGCCACCTCCGAGCAGTACTTC
CASSLAATSEQYF
>TRBJ1-6|TRBD1|.|TRBV4-2
TGTGCCAGCAGCCCCGGACAGGGGTCACCCCTCCACTTT
CASSPGQGSPLHF
>TRBJ2-7|TRBD2|.|TRBV7-2
TGTGCCAGCAGCCTACAGGCTAGCGGGAGCGACGAGCAGTACTTC
CASSLQASGSDEQYF
>TRBJ1-2|TRBD1|once|TRBV30
TGTGCCTGGAGTGAAATGGACAGGGCGGTGGGCTATGGCTACACCTTC
CAWSEMDRAVGYGYTF
>TRBJ2-1|TRBD1|.|TRBV11-2
TGTGCCAGCAGCCCGGGACAGGGGTTCAATGAGCAGTTCTTC
CASSPGQGFNEQFF
>TRBJ2-7|TRBD2|.|TRBV3-1/TRBV3-2
TGTGCCAGCAGCCAAGGTATACTAGCGGGGGTAGAGCAGTACTTC
CASSQGILAGVEQYF
>TRBJ2-1|.|.|TRBV14
TGTGCCAGCAGCCACGACCGGGACGGAGGATACAATGAGCAGTTCTTC
CASSHDRDGGYNEQFF
>TRBJ2-1|.|.|TRBV18
TGTGCCAGCTCACCAGCAGGGCACAATGAGCAGTTCTTC
CASSPAGHNEQFF
>TRBJ1-5|.|few|TRBV2
TGTGCCAGCGCATTGGGGGGTCAGCCCCAGCATTTT
CASALGGQPQHF
>TRBJ1-6|.|few|TRBV5-6
TGTGCCAGCAGCTTGGGCCGACAGGTCGGCTCCCTCCACTTT
CASSLGRQVGSLHF
>TRBJ2-7|.|once|TRBV10-3
TGTGCCACTCGAGCCTCGAGCTACGAGCAGTACTTC
CATRASSYEQYF